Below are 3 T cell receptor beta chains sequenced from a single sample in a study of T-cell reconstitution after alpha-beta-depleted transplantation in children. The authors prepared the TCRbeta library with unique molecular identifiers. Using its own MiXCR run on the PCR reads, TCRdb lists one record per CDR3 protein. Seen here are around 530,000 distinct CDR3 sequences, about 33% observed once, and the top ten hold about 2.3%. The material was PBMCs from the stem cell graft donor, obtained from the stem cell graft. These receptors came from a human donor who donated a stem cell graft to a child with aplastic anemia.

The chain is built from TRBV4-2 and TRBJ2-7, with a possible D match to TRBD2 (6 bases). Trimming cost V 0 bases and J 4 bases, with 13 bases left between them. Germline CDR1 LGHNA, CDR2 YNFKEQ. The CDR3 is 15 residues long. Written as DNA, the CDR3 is TGTGCCAGCAGCCAAGATGACAGCGGAGGGTACGAGCAGTACTTC. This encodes CASSQDDSGGYEQYF.

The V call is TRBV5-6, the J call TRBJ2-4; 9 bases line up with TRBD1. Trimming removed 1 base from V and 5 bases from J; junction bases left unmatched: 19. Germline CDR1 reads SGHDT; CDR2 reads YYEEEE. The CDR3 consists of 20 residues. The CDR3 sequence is CASSLRFGTGFLTTENIQYF. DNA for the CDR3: TGTGCCAGCAGCTTGCGATTCGGGACAGGGTTTCTGACAACCGAAAACATTCAGTACTTC.

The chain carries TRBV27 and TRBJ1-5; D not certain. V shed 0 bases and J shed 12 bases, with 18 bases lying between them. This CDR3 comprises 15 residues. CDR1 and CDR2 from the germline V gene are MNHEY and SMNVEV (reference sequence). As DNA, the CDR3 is TGTGCCAGCAGTTTATCCGGGTTCTTATATGGGGACCAGCATTTT. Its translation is CASSLSGFLYGDQHF.